This TCR beta chain is from a study of response to subunit inactivated influenza vaccine. This clonotype was observed a few times. No antigen is known for it. The CDR3 sequence is 15 residues long. CDR1 and CDR2 (germline): MNHEY, SVGEGT. V shed 6 bases, J shed 1 base, and the junction held 9 bases outside the gene matches. Study outcomes and limitations: Authors suggested each seasonal influenza vaccination recruits few new T cells.

TCRdb fed the RT-PCR reads into MiXCR, producing one record per CDR3 protein. The sample lists about 780,000 distinct CDR3 sequences; less than 20% were seen once. Sequences were derived from PBMCs from blood, sampled approximately 5 days after vaccination. This sequence originates from a man aged 50 to 59 who received an inactivated influenza vaccine. The rearrangement uses TRBV6-2 or TRBV6-3 and TRBJ2-7, with 7 bases aligning to TRBD1. The CDR3 loop is CASSRDRAPSYEQYF. The CDR3 DNA follows: TGTGCCAGCAGCCGCGACAGGGCTCCTTCCTACGAGCAGTACTTC.